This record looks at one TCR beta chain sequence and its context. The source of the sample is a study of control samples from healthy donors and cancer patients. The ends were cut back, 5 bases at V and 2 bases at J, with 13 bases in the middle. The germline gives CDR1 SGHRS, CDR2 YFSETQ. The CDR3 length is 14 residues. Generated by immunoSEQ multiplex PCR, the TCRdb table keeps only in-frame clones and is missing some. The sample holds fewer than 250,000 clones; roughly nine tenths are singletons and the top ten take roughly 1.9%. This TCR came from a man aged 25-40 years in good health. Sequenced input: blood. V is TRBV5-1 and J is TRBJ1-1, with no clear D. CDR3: CASSTGGFNTEAFF. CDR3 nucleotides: TGCGCCAGCAGTACGGGAGGGTTCAACACTGAAGCTTTCTTT.